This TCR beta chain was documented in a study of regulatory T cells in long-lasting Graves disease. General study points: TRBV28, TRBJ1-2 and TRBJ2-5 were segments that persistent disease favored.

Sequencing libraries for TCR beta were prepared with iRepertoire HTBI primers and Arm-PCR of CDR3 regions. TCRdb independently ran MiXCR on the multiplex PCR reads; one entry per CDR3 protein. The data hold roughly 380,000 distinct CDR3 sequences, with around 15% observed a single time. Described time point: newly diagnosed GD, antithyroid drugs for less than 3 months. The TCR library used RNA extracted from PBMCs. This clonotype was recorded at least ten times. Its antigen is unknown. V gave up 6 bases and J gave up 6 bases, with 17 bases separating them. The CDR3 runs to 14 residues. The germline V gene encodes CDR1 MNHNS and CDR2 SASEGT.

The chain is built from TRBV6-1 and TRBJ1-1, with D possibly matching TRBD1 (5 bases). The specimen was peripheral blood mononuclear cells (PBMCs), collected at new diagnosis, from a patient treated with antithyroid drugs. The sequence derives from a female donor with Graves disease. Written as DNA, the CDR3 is TGTGCCAGCAGACGGATCGGGGGAGAGGCTGAAGCTTTCTTT. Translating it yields CASRRIGGEAEAFF.